These 14 T cell receptor beta chains came from one sample sequenced in a study of identical twins. TCRdb fed the 5' RACE reads into MiXCR, producing one record per CDR3 protein. The sample comprises about 530,000 distinct CDR3 sequences, about a fifth of which are singletons, and 0.45% to 0.5% rests with the top ten. The same data also contributed to another study, on yellow fever vaccine responses in identical twins.

The sequenced material came from CD4+ T cells sorted from blood. The receptors derive from a woman younger than 30 in good health.

There are a few counts of this clonotype. This rearrangement joins TRBV29-1 to TRBJ2-3; D is perhaps TRBD1 or TRBD2 (5 bases each). With 0 bases removed from V and 3 bases from J, the gap between germline ends came to 7 bases. CDR1 is SQVTM, CDR2 ANQGSEA, per germline. The CDR3 is made up of 13 amino acids. Written as DNA, the CDR3 is TGCAGCGTTGAAGATTGGGGGACAGATACGCAGTATTTT. It encodes CSVEDWGTDTQYF.

At least ten counts were recorded for this clonotype. The V call is TRBV11-2, the J call TRBJ2-7, with unresolved D. The ends were cut back, 5 bases at V and 2 bases at J, with 7 bases in the middle. Germline V gene sequence: CDR1 SGHAT, CDR2 FQNNGV. CDR3 length: 12 residues. The CDR3 spells CASSSRPYEQYV. CDR3 nucleotides: TGTGCCAGCAGCAGCCGCCCCTACGAGCAGTACGTC.

There are many counts of this clonotype. The CDR3 nucleotides read TGTGCCAGCAGCTTACTAGCGGGAGCGAAGTACAATGAGCAGTTCTTC. It codes for CASSLLAGAKYNEQFF. The rearrangement uses TRBV7-3 and TRBJ2-1; 10 bases are shared with TRBD2. J was trimmed by 4 bases and V by 2 bases; bases with no gene match: 5. Germline CDR1 is SGHTA and CDR2 is FQGTGA. There are 16 residues in the CDR3.

The rearrangement links TRBV5-5 to TRBJ2-2; unclear D gene. The CDR3 is made up of 17 amino acids. V was cut by 6 bases and J by 0 bases, with 18 bases left in between. The germline gives CDR1 SGHKS, CDR2 YYEKEE (reference sequence). The chain's CDR3 is CASTSKSDFSNTGELFF. The CDR3 nucleotides are TGTGCCAGCACCTCAAAGTCCGACTTCTCGAACACCGGGGAGCTGTTTTTT.

The chain combines TRBV24-1 with TRBJ2-1; 9 nucleotides agree with TRBD2. Trimming at V came to 0 bases and at J to 8 bases, leaving 10 bases not matched to a gene. Germline assignment: CDR1 KGHDR and CDR2 SFDVKD. This CDR3 contains 17 residues. CDR3 in DNA: TGTGCCACCAGTGATTTGGGGTCGCGGGGGGGCTCCGATGAGCAGTTCTTC. This translates into CATSDLGSRGGSDEQFF.

The gene calls are TRBV27 and TRBJ2-5; D is unresolved. Trimming took off 3 bases at V and 2 bases at J, with 16 bases between the two ends. The CDR3 has 16 amino acids. Germline loops: CDR1 MNHEY, CDR2 SMNVEV (reference sequence). This CDR3 reads CASSFIPRAAQETQYF. As DNA, the CDR3 is TGTGCCAGCAGTTTCATTCCTAGGGCGGCACAAGAGACCCAGTACTTC.

CDR3 sequence reads: CASSSGVADSGGYTF. The CDR3 region has the DNA TGCGCCAGCAGCTCGGGCGTGGCGGATTCTGGTGGCTACACCTTC. This sequence joins TRBV5-1 and TRBJ1-2; D is undetermined. Per the germline V gene, CDR1 is SGHRS and CDR2 is YFSETQ. V shed 3 bases and J shed 7 bases, with 19 bases lying between them. This CDR3 comprises 15 residues.

This clonotype was observed a few times. The chain couples TRBV2 to TRBJ2-2; D is possibly TRBD2 (6 bases). The germline V gene has CDR1 SNHLY and CDR2 FYNNEI. V was cut by 9 bases and J by 1 base, with 12 bases left in between. The CDR3 consists of 14 residues. The CDR3 DNA follows: TGTGCCAGTTTAGCGGAGGGGAACACCGGGGAGCTGTTTTTT. Amino acids: CASLAEGNTGELFF.

CDR3 DNA: TGCAGCCTTCGGTTAGGGAACACCGGGGAGCTGTTTTTT. Residues: CSLRLGNTGELFF. This rearrangement joins TRBV29-1 to TRBJ2-2, with no clear D. Trimming took 8 bases from V and 1 from J, leaving 11 bases between them. CDR1 SQVTM and CDR2 ANQGSEA come from the germline V gene. CDR3 length: 13 amino acids.

A few counts support this clonotype. The chain has TRBV20-1 and TRBJ1-6, with 10 bases aligning to TRBD1. The CDR3 covers 15 residues. V lost 4 bases, J lost 1 base, and 1 base stayed unmatched. Germline V gives CDR1 DFQATT, CDR2 SNEGSKA (reference sequence). Written as DNA, the CDR3 is TGCAGTGCTAAGGACAGGGGGTCCTATAATTCACCCCTCCACTTT. Its protein product is CSAKDRGSYNSPLHF.

This clonotype was counted between two and nine times. The chain links TRBV20-1 to TRBJ1-6; D not resolved. Germline CDR1 and CDR2: DFQATT and SNEGSKA (reference sequence). V gave up 0 bases and J gave up 0 bases, with 9 bases separating them. The CDR3 runs 16 residues. The CDR3 region has the DNA TGCAGTGCTAGAGATCCAGCAAGCTCCTATAATTCACCCCTCCACTTT. Residues: CSARDPASSYNSPLHF.

The chain employs TRBV7-8 and TRBJ2-1, with 11 positions matching TRBD2. CDR1 is SGHVS and CDR2 is FQNEAQ in the germline V gene. The CDR3 runs to 15 residues. The V gene end was trimmed by 5 bases and the J gene end by 5 bases; junction bases not matched to a gene: 5. This CDR3 is CASSQLAGAHNEQFF. In DNA, the CDR3 is TGTGCCAGCAGCCAACTAGCGGGAGCCCACAATGAGCAGTTCTTC.

J is TRBJ2-2 and V is TRBV28, with D possibly being TRBD2 (5 bases). V lost 3 bases, J lost 1 base, and 9 bases lay in between. The CDR3 extends over 15 amino acids. Germline CDR1 reads MDHEN; CDR2 reads SYDVKM. In DNA form, the CDR3 reads TGTGCCAGCAGTTTGCCTAGCCTGAACACCGGGGAGCTGTTTTTT. Residues: CASSLPSLNTGELFF.

This clonotype came up a few times. The genes are TRBV5-1 and TRBJ2-1, with D hard to call. This CDR3 is built from 15 residues. Germline-derived CDR1 and CDR2 are SGHRS and YFSETQ. With 4 bases removed from V and 0 bases from J, the gap between germline ends came to 11 bases. CDR3 region: CASSIGGSSYNEQFF. In DNA, the CDR3 is TGCGCCAGCAGCATTGGTGGAAGCTCCTACAATGAGCAGTTCTTC.